A single T cell receptor beta chain is shown here with its context. This table comes from immunoSEQ multiplex PCR, and its TCRdb copy is limited to in-frame clones, with some not included. The data hold over 450,000 clones, with approximately 88% observed a single time. These data come from a study of blood T cell repertoires in COVID-19. Germline assignment: CDR1 PRHDT and CDR2 FYEKMQ (reference sequence). The J segment lost 5 bases and the V segment lost 2 bases, leaving 6 bases of the junction unmatched. CDR3 length: 15 amino acids. The chain has TRBV13 and TRBJ2-3; TRBD1 agrees at 8 bases. This receptor was obtained from a woman in her forties or fifties with COVID-19, enrolled during active disease. The sample was peripheral blood. CDR3 DNA sequence: TGTGCCAGCAGCTTACCGGGACAGGAACAAGATACGCAGTATTTT. Encoded protein: CASSLPGQEQDTQYF.